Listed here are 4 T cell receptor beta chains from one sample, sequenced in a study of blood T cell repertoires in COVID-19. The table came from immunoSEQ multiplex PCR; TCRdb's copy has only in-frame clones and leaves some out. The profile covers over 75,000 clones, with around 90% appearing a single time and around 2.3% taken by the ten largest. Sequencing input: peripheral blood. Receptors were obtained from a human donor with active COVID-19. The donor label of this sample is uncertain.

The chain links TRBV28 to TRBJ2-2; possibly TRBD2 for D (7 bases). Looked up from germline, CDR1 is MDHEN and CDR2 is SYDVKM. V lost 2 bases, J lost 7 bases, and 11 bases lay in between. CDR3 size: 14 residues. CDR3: CASSLGGAGGELFF. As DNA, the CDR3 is TGTGCCAGCAGTTTAGGGGGGGCCGGCGGGGAGCTGTTTTTT.

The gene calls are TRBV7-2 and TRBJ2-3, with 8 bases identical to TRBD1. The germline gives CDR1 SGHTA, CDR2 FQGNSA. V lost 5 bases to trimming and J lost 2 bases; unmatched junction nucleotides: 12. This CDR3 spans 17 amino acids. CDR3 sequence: CASSLGQGRLPTDTQYF. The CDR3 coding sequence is TGTGCCAGCAGCCTCGGACAGGGACGACTCCCCACAGATACGCAGTATTTT. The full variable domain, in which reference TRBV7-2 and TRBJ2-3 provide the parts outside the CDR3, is GAGVSQSPSNKVTEKGKDVELRCDPISGHTALYWYRQSLGQGLEFLIYFQGNSAPDKSGLPSDRFSAERTGGSVSTLTIQRTQQEDSAVYLCASSLGQGRLPTDTQYFGPGTRLTVL.

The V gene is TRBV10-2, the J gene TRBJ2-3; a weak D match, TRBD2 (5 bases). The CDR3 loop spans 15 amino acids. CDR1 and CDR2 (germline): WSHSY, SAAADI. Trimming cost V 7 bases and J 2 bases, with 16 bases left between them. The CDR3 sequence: CASIRASNPTDTQYF. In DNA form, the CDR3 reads TGCGCCAGCATTAGGGCTAGCAACCCCACAGATACGCAGTATTTT.

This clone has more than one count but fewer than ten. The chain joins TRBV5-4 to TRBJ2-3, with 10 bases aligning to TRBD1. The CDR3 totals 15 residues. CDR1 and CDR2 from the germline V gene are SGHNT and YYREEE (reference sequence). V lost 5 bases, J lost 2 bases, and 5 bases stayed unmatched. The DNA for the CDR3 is TGTGCCAGCAGGACAGGGGGCTCCTTCACAGATACGCAGTATTTT. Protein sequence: CASRTGGSFTDTQYF.